This TCR beta chain stems from a study of blood T cell repertoires in COVID-19. Background on the study: Donors in the United States, Italy and Spain gave samples during acute or convalescent COVID-19.

Clones were sequenced by immunoSEQ multiplex PCR, and TCRdb holds only the in-frame ones, with some missing. The sample contains roughly 260,000 clones, around nine tenths of which appear only once. Germline assignment: CDR1 SGHNT and CDR2 YYREEE (reference sequence). Germline trimming cut 3 bases from V and 2 bases from J; bases unmatched to any gene: 12. The CDR3 is made up of 17 amino acids. This chain joins TRBV5-4 and TRBJ2-7; 9 bases map to TRBD2. Sequenced input: peripheral blood. This TCR derives from a middle-aged woman who had recovered from COVID-19. The CDR3: CASSSGFAGGITYEQYF. The DNA of the CDR3 is TGTGCCAGCAGCTCCGGGTTTGCGGGAGGGATTACCTACGAGCAGTACTTC.